The sequence of this T cell receptor (beta chain) was determined in a study of T cells in Graves' hyperthyroidism and ophthalmopathy. Researchers amplified the TCR beta CDR3 regions from RNA transcripts. The TCR CDR3 was amplified in a first-round RT-PCR using the HTBI primer set. In TCRdb, the multiplex PCR reads were re-called with MiXCR into one record per CDR3 protein. This sample has about 600,000 distinct CDR3 sequences; about 15% occur once, and the top ten carry 12%. This clonotype was detected a few times. CDR3 length equals 12 residues. Germline loops: CDR1 SGDLS, CDR2 YYNGEE. The chain combines TRBV9 with TRBJ1-3, with 7 bases that match TRBD1. Sequenced sample: blood. The sequence came from a woman between 45 and 60 years old with Graves' ophthalmopathy. CDR3 in amino acids: CAKGARGNTIYF. For the CDR3, the DNA is TGTGCAAAGGGGGCCCGTGGAAACACCATATATTTT.